This TCR beta chain stems from a study of shared clonotypes between healthy human individuals. Sequencing was performed with immunoSEQ multiplex PCR; in TCRdb, only in-frame clones are kept and a portion is missing. The repertoire has about 2.3 million clones, approximately 90% of them found once; the top ten carry 0.37%. The CDR3 runs 17 residues. V shed 1 base, J shed 4 bases, and the junction held 12 bases outside the gene matches. Germline values: CDR1 SGHTA, CDR2 FQGNSA. This clone was found once. The rearrangement joins TRBV7-2 to TRBJ1-2; 7 bases fit TRBD1. Source material: naive CD4+ T cells from PBMCs. Subset of the sample: CD45RA+ positively selected. The TCR originated in a man younger than 35 in good health. Some clones in this sample may be carry-over from other donors' samples. The chain's CDR3 is CASSLDGSRTGPYGYTF. The CDR3 bases are TGTGCCAGCAGCTTAGACGGGTCGCGGACAGGACCCTATGGCTACACCTTC.